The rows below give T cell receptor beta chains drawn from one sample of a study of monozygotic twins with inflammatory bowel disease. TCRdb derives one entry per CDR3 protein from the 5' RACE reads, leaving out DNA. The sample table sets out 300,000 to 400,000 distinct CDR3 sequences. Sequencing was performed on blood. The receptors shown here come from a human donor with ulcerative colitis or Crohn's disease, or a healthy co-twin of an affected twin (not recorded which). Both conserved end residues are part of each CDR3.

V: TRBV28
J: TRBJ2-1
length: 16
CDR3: CASSPGTGRSYNEQFF

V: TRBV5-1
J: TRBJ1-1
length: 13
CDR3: CASSGPGGEEAFF

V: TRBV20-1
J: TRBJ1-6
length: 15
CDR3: CSARDLGQYNSPLHF

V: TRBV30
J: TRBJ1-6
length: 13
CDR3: CAWGNRVNSPLHF

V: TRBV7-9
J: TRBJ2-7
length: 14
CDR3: CASSSAGKASEQYF

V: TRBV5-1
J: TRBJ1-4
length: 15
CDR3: CASSRSGLGDEKLFF

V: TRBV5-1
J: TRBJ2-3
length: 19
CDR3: CASSLRLGTSGSGTDTQYF

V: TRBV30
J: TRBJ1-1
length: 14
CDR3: CAWSTYRGGTEAFF

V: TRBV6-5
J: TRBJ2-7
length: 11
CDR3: CASRKGYEQYF

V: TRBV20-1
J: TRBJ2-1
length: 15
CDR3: CSARTSGSSHNEQFF

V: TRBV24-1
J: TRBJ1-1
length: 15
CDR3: CATSDSGTGNTEAFF

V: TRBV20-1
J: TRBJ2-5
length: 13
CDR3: CSARDRFLTTQYF

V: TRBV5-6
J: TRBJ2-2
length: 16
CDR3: CASSLAVKGRTGELFF

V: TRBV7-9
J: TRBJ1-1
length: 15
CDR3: CASSLLSWGATEAFF

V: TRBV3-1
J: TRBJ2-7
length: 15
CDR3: CASSQVWDSSYEQYF

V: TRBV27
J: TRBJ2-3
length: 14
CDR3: CASSTTGGADTQYF

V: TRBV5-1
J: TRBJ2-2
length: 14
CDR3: CASSPLDRTGELFF

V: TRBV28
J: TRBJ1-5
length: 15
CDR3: CASSRVTGQRQPQHF

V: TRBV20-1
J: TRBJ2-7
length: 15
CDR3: CSAGLYRGHKNEQYF

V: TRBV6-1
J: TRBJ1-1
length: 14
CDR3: CASRARDLGTEAFF

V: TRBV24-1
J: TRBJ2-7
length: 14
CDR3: CATRPGKGAYEQYF

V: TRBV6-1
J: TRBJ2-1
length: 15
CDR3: CATSPTRDSYNEQFF

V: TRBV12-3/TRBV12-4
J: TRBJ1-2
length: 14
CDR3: CASSRDRGGRGYTF

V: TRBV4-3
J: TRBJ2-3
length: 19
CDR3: CASSQEIGTSDGKTDTQYF

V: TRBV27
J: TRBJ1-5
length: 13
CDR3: CASSLQGAQPQHF

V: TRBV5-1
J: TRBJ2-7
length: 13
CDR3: CASSSDRSYEQYF

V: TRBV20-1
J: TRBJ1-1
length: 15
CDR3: CSARYTNRGPSTAFF

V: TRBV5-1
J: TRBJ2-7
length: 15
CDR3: CASSSTGIVTYEQYF

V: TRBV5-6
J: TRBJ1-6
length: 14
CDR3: CASSLEGTGSPLHF

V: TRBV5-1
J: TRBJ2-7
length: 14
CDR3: CASSAGTVSYEQYF

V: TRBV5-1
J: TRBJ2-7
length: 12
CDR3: CASSLVVDEQYF

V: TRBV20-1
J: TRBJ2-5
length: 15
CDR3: CSARDRISGQETQYF

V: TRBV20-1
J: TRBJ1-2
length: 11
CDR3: CSQRGGYGYTF

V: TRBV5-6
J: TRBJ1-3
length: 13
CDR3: CASSLDRGNTIYF

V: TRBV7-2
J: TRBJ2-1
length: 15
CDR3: CAVAGGQNSYNEQFF